Here is one T cell receptor beta chain with its context. Its antigen is still unknown. TCRdb's table, derived via immunoSEQ multiplex PCR, lists solely in-frame clones and lacks some. The sample contains fewer than 150,000 clones, roughly 88% of which appear only once. The germline gives CDR1 SGHRS, CDR2 YFSETQ. V was cut by 5 bases and J by 9 bases, with 15 bases left in between. The CDR3 sequence is 13 residues long. The data derive from a study of T cell responses to AZD1222 COVID-19 vaccine. Study overall: Whether given at about 4 or about 12 weeks, second doses were pooled. Broader study findings: Only 6 or 7 AZD1222 recipients tested seropositive at baseline. Regions 160-218 and 743-854 dominated among vaccine-associated CD4 TCRs spanning spike. Donors in the cohort were predominantly white British and more often female, and clonal diversity was possibly underestimated.

V gene TRBV5-1 combines with J gene TRBJ1-3; a possible D gene is TRBD1 (5 bases). The sequence was collected from an adult in good health. The sequenced sample was peripheral blood, obtained on day 0 of AZD1222 vaccination. DNA for the CDR3: TGCGCCAGCAGGGATACAAACGGGGGCACCATATATTTT. Its protein product is CASRDTNGGTIYF.